This T cell receptor beta chain was recovered during a study of CD8+ T cells in alopecia areata. V shed 5 bases, J shed 3 bases, and the junction held 5 bases outside the gene matches. This CDR3 region has 13 residues. Germline CDR1 and CDR2: SQVTM and ANQGSEA. The authors extracted RNA and reverse transcribed it into cDNA as the sequencing template. Clones were read by immunoSEQ multiplex PCR, and TCRdb kept only the in-frame ones, dropping some. The sample lists about 180,000 clones; around 50% were seen once. The receptor was derived from a human donor with alopecia areata. The genes are TRBV29-1 and TRBJ2-7; 9 bases match TRBD2. Sequenced material: CD4+ T cells sorted from blood, taken at week 0. CDR3 DNA sequence: TGCAGCGTTCGCGGGGGGGCCTTCTACGAGCAGTACTTC. Translating gives CSVRGGAFYEQYF.